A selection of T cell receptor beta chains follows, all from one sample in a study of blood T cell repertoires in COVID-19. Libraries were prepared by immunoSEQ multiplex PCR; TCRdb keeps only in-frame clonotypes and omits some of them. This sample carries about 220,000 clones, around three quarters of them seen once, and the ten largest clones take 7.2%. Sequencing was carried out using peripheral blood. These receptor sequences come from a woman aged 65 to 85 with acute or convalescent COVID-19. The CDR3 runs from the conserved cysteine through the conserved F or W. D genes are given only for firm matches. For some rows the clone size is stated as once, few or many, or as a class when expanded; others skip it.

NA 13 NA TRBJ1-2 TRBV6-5 TGTGCCAGCAGCGCTAACAGGGATTCTGGCTACACCTTC CASSANRDSGYTF
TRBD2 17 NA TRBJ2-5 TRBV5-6 TGTGCCAGCAGCTTGGCTAGCCTAGCGGGGGGTCAAGAGACCCAGTACTTC CASSLASLAGGQETQYF
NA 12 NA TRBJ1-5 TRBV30 TGTGCCTGGAGTGTAACGGGGCAGCCCCAGCATTTT CAWSVTGQPQHF
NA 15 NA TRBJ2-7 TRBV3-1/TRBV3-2 TGTGCCAGCAGCCAAAGGCTCGGGAACGTAAACGAGCAGTACTTC CASSQRLGNVNEQYF
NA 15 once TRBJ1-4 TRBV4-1 TGCGCCAGCAGCGGAACCAACAGGGAATGGGAAAAACTGTTTTTT CASSGTNREWEKLFF
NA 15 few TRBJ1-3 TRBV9 TGTGCCAGCAGCGTAGATCCTGAGGGAGGAAACACCATATATTTT CASSVDPEGGNTIYF
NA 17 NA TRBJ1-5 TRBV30 TGTGCCTGGAGTGTAGGGGGGGCGACAGGAGCGAATCAGCCCCAGCATTTT CAWSVGGATGANQPQHF
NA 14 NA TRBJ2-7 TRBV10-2 TGCGCCAGCAGTGTGCCCTCCCTAACCTACGAGCAGTACTTC CASSVPSLTYEQYF
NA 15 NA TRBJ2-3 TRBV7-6 TGTGCCAGCAGCCGCCAGGGGCGCAGCACAGATACGCAGTATTTT CASSRQGRSTDTQYF
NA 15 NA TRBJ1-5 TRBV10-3 TGTGCCATCAGTGAGGAGAGAAATAGCAATCAGCCCCAGCATTTT CAISEERNSNQPQHF
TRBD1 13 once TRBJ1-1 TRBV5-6 TGTGCCAGCAGCTTGGAGGGGGCCCGTAAAGCTTTCTTT CASSLEGARKAFF
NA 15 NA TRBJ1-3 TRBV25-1 TGTGCCAGCAGTGAGGCAGGGAATTCTGGAAACACCATATATTTT CASSEAGNSGNTIYF
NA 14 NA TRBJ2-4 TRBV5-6 TGTGCCAGCAGCATTCAAGGGGCCGAAAACATTCAGTACTTC CASSIQGAENIQYF
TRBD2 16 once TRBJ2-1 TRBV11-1 TGTGCCAGCAGCTTAGCTGCTAGCGGCTCCTACAATGAGCAGTTCTTC CASSLAASGSYNEQFF
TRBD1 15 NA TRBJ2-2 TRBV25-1 TGTGCCAGCAGTCAGGACAGGGGGTTGGCCGGGGAGCTGTTTTTT CASSQDRGLAGELFF
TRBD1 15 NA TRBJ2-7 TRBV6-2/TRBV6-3 TGTGCCAGCAGTCCGCCGGGACAGCAATCCTACGAGCAGTACTTC CASSPPGQQSYEQYF
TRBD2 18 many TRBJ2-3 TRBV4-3 TGCGCCAGCAGCCAAGATCTTAAAAGCGGGACTAATACAGATACGCAGTATTTT CASSQDLKSGTNTDTQYF
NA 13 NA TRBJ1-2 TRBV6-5 TGTGCCAGCAGGGGGGACATTAACTATGGCTACACCTTC CASRGDINYGYTF
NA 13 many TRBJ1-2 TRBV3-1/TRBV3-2 TGTGCCAGCAGCCAAAGGGGGACCTATGGCTACACCTTC CASSQRGTYGYTF
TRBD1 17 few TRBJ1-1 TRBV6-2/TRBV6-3 TGTGCCAGCAGTTACTCCTACAGGGGGCGGCTGAACACTGAAGCTTTCTTT CASSYSYRGRLNTEAFF
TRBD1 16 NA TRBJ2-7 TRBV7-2 TGTGCCAGCAGCTTATCCTCCGGGACAGGGGTGCGGGAGCAGTACTTC CASSLSSGTGVREQYF
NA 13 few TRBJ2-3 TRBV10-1 TGCGCCAGCAGTAGCCAGGCGACAGATACGCAGTATTTT CASSSQATDTQYF
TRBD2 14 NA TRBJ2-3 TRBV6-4 TGTGCCAGCAGTTCGCGGACTAGCAGCGATACGCAGTATTTT CASSSRTSSDTQYF
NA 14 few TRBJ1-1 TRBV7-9 TGTGCCAGCAGCAAAACTGCCCTGAACACTGAAGCTTTCTTT CASSKTALNTEAFF
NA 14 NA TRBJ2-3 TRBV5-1 TGCGCCAGCAGCTTGATTCAAAGCGCAGATACGCAGTATTTT CASSLIQSADTQYF
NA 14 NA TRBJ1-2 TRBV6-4 TGTGCCAGCAGTGCAGAGGCAGCTAACTATGGCTACACCTTC CASSAEAANYGYTF
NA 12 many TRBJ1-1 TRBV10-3 TGTGCCATCAGTGAGGGCTTAACGGAAGCTTTCTTT CAISEGLTEAFF
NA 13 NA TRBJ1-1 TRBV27 TGTGCCAGCAGTTTCCAGGGAGGGTCTGAAGCTTTCTTT CASSFQGGSEAFF
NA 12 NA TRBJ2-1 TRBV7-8 TGTGCCAGCAGCTTAGAAACCAGGGAGCAGTTCTTC CASSLETREQFF
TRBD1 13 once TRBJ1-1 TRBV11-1 TGTGCCAGCAGCCGACAGGGTAGGACTGAAGCTTTCTTT CASSRQGRTEAFF